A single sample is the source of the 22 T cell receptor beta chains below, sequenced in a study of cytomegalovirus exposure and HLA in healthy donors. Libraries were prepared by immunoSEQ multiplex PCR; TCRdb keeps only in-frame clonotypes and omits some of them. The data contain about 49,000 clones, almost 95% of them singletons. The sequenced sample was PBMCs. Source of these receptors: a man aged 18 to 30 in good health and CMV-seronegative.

The CDR3 region has the DNA TGCGCCAGCAGTGATCGGGTCAGCGAGACCCAGTACTTC. Protein product: CASSDRVSETQYF. The J gene is TRBJ2-5, the V gene TRBV10-1; D is unresolved. CDR3 length: 13 residues. The germline V and J ends were trimmed by 3 bases and 5 bases, with 10 bases remaining between them. Germline V gene sequence: CDR1 WNHNN, CDR2 SYGVQD (reference sequence).

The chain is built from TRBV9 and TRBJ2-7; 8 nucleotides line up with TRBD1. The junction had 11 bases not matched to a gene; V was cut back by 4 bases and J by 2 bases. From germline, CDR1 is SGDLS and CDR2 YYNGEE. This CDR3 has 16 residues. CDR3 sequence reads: CASSSTAGQAAYEQYF. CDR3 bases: TGTGCCAGCAGCTCCACCGCGGGACAGGCGGCCTACGAGCAGTACTTC.

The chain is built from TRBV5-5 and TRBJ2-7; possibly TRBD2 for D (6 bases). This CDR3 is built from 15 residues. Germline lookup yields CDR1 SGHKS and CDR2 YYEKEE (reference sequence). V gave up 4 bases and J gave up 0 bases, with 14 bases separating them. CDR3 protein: CASSLTSGPSYEQYF. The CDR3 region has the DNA TGTGCCAGCAGCCTGACTAGTGGGCCCTCCTACGAGCAGTACTTC.

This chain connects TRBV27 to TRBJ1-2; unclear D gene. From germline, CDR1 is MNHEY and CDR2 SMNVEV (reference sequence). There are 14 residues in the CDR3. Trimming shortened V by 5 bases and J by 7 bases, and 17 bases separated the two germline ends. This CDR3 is CASSLGSGWSGYTF. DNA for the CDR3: TGTGCCAGCAGTCTCGGTTCTGGGTGGAGTGGCTACACCTTC.

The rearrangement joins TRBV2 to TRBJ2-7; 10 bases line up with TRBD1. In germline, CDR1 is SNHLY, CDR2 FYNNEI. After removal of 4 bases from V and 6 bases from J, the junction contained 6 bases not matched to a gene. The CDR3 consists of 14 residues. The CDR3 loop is CASSARQGAGEQYF. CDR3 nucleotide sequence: TGTGCCAGCAGTGCTAGACAGGGGGCCGGCGAGCAGTACTTC.

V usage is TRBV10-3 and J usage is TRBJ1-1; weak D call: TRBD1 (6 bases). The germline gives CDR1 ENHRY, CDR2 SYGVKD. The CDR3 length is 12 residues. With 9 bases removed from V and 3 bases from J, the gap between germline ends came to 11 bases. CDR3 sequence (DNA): TGTGCCATAAAGGACAGTGACACTGAAGCTTTCTTT. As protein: CAIKDSDTEAFF.

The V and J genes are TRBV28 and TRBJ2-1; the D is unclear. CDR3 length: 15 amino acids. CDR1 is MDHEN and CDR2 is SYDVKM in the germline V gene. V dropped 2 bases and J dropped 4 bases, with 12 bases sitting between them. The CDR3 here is CASSLVVGEYNEQFF. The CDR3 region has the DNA TGTGCCAGCAGTTTAGTTGTAGGAGAGTACAATGAGCAGTTCTTC.

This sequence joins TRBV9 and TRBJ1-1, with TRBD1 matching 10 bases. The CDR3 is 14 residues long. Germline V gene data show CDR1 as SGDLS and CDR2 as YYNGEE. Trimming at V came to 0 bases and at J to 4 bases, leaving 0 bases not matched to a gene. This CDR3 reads CASSVGTGGTEAFF. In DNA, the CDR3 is TGTGCCAGCAGCGTAGGGACAGGGGGCACTGAAGCTTTCTTT.

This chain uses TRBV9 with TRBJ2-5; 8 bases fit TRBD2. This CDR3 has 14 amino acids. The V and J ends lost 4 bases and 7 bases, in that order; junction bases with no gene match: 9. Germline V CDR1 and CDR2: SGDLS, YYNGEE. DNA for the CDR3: TGTGCCAGCAGCCGGGGGGGGCAAGAGACGACCCAGTACTTC. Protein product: CASSRGGQETTQYF.

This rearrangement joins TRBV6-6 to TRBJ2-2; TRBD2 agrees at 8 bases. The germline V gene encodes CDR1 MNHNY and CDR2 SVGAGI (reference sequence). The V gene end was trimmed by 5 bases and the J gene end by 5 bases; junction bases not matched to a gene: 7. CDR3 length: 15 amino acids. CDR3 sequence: CASSGAGEGTGELFF. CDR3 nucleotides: TGTGCCAGCAGTGGAGCGGGAGAGGGTACCGGGGAGCTGTTTTTT.

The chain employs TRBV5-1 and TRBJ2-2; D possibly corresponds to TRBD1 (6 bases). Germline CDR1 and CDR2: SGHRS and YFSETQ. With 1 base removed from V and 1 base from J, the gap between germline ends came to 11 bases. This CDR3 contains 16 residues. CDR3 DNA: TGCGCCAGCAGCTTGAGCAGGGGCGGGAACACCGGGGAGCTGTTTTTT. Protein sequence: CASSLSRGGNTGELFF.

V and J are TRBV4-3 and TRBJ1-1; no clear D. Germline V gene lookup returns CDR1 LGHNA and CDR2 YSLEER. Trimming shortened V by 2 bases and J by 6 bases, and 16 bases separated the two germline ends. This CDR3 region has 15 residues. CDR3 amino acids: CASSQLHEESAEAFF. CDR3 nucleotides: TGCGCCAGCAGCCAACTACATGAGGAGAGCGCTGAAGCTTTCTTT.

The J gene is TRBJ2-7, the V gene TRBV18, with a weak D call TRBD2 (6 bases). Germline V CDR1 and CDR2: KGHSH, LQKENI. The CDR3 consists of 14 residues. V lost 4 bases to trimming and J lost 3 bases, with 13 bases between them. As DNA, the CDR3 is TGTGCCAGCTCACGGGGACTCGGATACTACGAGCAGTACTTC. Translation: CASSRGLGYYEQYF.

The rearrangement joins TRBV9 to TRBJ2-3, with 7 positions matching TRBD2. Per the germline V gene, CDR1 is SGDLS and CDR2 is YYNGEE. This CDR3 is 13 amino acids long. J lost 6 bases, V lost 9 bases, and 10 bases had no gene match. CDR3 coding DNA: TGTGCCACAGGGCGGGGGTTGGACGATACGCAGTATTTT. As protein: CATGRGLDDTQYF.

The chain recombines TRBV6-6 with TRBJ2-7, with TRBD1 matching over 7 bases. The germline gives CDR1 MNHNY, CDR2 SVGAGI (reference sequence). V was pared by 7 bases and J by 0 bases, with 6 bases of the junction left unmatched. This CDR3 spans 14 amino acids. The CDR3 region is CASTGTAVSYEQYF. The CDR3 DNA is TGTGCCAGCACTGGGACAGCAGTCTCCTACGAGCAGTACTTC.

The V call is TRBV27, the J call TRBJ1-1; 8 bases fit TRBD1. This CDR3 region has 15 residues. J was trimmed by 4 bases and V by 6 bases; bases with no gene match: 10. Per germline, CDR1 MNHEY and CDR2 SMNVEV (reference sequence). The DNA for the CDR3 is TGTGCCAGCAGACCTTATCAGGGGGCCGGCACTGAAGCTTTCTTT. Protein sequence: CASRPYQGAGTEAFF.

CDR3: CSVPGLAPYNEQFF. The CDR3 DNA is TGCAGCGTTCCCGGGTTAGCTCCCTACAATGAGCAGTTCTTC. J is TRBJ2-1 and V is TRBV29-1; no firm D call. Trimming left V 5 bases short and J 2 bases short, with 13 bases between. CDR1 SQVTM and CDR2 ANQGSEA come from the germline V gene. The CDR3 is 14 amino acids.

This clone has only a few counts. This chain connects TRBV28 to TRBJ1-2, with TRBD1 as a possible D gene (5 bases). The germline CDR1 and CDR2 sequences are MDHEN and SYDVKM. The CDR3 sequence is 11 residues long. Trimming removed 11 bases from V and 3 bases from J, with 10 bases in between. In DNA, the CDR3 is TGTGCCTCCAGGGAAGACTATGGCTACACCTTC. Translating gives CASREDYGYTF.

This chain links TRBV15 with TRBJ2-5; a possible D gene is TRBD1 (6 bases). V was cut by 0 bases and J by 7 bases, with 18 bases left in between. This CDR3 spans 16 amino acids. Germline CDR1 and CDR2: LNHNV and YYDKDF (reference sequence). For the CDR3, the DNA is TGTGCCACCAGCAGAGATACGACAGGCCCTACTGCGACCCAGTACTTC. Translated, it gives CATSRDTTGPTATQYF.

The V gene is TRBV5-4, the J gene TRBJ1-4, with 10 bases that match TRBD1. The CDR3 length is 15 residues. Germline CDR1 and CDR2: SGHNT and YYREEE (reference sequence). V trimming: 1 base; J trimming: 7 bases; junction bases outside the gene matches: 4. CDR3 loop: CASSLTGTGVEKLFF. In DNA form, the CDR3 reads TGTGCCAGCAGCTTGACCGGGACAGGGGTTGAAAAACTGTTTTTT.

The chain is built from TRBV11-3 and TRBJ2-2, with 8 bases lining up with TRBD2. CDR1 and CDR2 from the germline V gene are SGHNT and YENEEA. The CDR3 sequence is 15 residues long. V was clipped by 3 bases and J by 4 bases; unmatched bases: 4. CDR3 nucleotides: TGTGCCAGCAGCTTGGGACTAGTGGGCACCGGGGAGCTGTTTTTT. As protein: CASSLGLVGTGELFF.

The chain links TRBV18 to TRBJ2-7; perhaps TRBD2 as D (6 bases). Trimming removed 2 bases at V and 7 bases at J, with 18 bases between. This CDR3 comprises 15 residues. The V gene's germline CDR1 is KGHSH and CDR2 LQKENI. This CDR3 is CASSPNNMHGGEQYF. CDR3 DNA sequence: TGTGCCAGCTCACCAAATAATATGCATGGGGGGGAGCAGTACTTC.